This entry concerns a single T cell receptor beta chain. Libraries were prepared by immunoSEQ multiplex PCR; TCRdb keeps only in-frame clonotypes and omits some of them. Among over 100,000 clones listed, approximately 90% were seen once. These data originate in a study of blood T cell repertoires in COVID-19. About the study: Material from acute and convalescent COVID-19 was sourced from the United States, Italy and Spain. From T cells, B-cell-depleted T cells, or PBMCs came the material, which was cDNA or gDNA.

Germline CDR1 reads LNHDA; CDR2 reads SQIVND (reference sequence). This CDR3 has 16 amino acids. Trimming cost V 3 bases and J 4 bases; bases outside gene matches: 7. The receptor was isolated from a man between 50 and 59 years old with active COVID-19. V and J are TRBV19 and TRBJ2-7; 12 nucleotides align to TRBD1. The sample was peripheral blood. The CDR3 sequence is CASSMGTGGYLYEQYF. Here the CDR3 DNA reads TGTGCCAGTAGTATGGGGACAGGGGGCTATTTATACGAGCAGTACTTC.